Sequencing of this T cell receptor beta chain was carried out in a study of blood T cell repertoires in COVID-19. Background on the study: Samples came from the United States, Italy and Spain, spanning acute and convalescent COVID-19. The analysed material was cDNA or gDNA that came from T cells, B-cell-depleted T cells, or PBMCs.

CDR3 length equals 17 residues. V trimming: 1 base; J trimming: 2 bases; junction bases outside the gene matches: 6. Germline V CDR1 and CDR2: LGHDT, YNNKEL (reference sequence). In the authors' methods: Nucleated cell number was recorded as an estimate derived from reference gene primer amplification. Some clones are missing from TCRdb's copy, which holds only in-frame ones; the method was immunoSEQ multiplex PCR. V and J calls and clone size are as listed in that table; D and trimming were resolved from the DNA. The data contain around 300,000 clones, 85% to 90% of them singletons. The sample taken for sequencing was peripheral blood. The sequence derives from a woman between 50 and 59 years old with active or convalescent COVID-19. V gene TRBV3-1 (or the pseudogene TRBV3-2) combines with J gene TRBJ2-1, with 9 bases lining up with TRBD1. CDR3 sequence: CASSQVKRTGAYNEQFF. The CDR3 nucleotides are TGTGCCAGCAGCCAAGTAAAGAGGACAGGGGCCTACAATGAGCAGTTCTTC.